The present TCR beta chain was sequenced within a study of early T cells in non-severe SARS-CoV-2 infection. Study overall: Unsorted whole blood bulk RNA was sequenced, with unpaired chains.

The study's findings and limits: Lookups in VDJdb leaned toward anti-spike CD8 responses and missed private and CD4 specificities.

The CDR3 runs to 15 residues. V lost 6 bases to trimming and J lost 4 bases; unmatched junction nucleotides: 9. Germline lookup yields CDR1 ENHRY and CDR2 SYGVKD. Attachment of unique molecular identifiers to individual cDNA molecules was performed. One entry per CDR3 protein results from TCRdb running MiXCR on the 5' RACE reads. This table holds more than 25,000 distinct CDR3 sequences, 4.6% found once. This clonotype has ten or more counts. Its target is not known. The rearrangement uses TRBV10-3 and TRBJ2-5; the match to TRBD1 covers 9 bases. The input for sequencing was whole blood, taken at baseline. The TCR comes from an adult who was a healthcare worker with PCR-confirmed SARS-CoV-2 infection or an uninfected control (not recorded which). CDR3 loop: CAISLGQGRGETQYF. CDR3 in DNA: TGTGCCATCAGCTTAGGACAGGGGAGGGGAGAGACCCAGTACTTC.